Listed here are 2 T cell receptor beta chains from one sample, sequenced in a study of brain T cells in children with intractable seizures. TCRdb keeps only in-frame clones here, not all; method: immunoSEQ multiplex PCR. Among around 41,000 clones listed, around nine tenths were seen once. Sequencing was performed on peripheral blood, taken at surgery. All receptors derive from a girl aged 2 to 9 with tuberous sclerosis and intractable seizures.

The chain employs TRBV5-6 and TRBJ1-3, with 7 bases fitting TRBD1. V gave up 4 bases and J gave up 5 bases; unmatched junction bases: 15. The CDR3 contains 17 residues. Germline V CDR1 and CDR2: SGHDT, YYEEEE. Here the CDR3 DNA reads TGTGCCAGCAGCACGATGACAGGGAATTATCCAAGAAACACCATATATTTT. Its translation is CASSTMTGNYPRNTIYF.

V gene TRBV30 combines with J gene TRBJ2-4; D call uncertain. V dropped 4 bases and J dropped 0 bases, with 10 bases sitting between them. Per the germline V gene, CDR1 is GTSNPN and CDR2 is SVGIG (reference sequence). The CDR3 is 14 residues long. CDR3 sequence reads: CAWNRPLAKNIQYF. The CDR3 DNA sequence: TGTGCCTGGAATAGGCCGCTAGCCAAAAACATTCAGTACTTC.